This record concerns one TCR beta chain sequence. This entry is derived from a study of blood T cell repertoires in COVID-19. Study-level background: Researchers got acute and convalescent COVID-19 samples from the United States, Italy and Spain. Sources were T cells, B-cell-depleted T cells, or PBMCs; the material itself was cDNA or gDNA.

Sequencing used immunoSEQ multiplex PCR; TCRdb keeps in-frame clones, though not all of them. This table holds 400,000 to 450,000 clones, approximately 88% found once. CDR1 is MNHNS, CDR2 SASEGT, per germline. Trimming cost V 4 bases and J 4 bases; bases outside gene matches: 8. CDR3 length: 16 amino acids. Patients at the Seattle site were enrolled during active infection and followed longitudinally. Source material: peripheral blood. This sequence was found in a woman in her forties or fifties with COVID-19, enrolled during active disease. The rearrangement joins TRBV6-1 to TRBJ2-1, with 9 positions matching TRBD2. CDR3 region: CASSGSGGRGYNEQFF. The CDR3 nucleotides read TGTGCCAGCAGTGGGAGCGGGGGGCGAGGGTACAATGAGCAGTTCTTC.